This T cell receptor (beta chain) was sequenced during a study of cytomegalovirus exposure and HLA in healthy donors. Study results and caveats: Most of the TCR beta V segments (in an earlier analysis) were productive either about 87% or about 30% of the time.

Of note for this clone: Its antigen is not identified.

Primers: 60 Vbeta forward and 13 Jbeta reverse. Only in-frame clones appear in the TCRdb table, and some are missing; sequencing was by immunoSEQ multiplex PCR. This sample yields 160,000 or so clones, of which about four fifths are seen a single time; 4.1% belongs to the top ten. V lost 6 bases and J 4 bases, leaving 12 bases between the germline ends. This CDR3 region has 13 residues. CDR1 and CDR2 from the germline V gene are MNHEY and SMNVEV (reference sequence). The sample taken for sequencing was PBMCs. The rearrangement joins TRBV27 to TRBJ1-2, with D tentatively TRBD1 (5 bases). The clonotype originates from a middle-aged man in good health and CMV-seropositive. CDR3 DNA: TGTGCCAGCAGCGGACGGGGGGTCTATGGCTACACCTTC. Translated, it gives CASSGRGVYGYTF.